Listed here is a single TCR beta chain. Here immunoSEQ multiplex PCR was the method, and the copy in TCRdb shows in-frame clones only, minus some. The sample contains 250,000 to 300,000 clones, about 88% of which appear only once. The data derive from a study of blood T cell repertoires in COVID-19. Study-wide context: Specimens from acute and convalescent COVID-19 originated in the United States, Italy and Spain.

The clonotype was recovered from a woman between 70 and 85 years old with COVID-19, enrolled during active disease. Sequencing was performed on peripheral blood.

The DNA of the CDR3 is TGTGCCAGCAGCGCGGGGGGAAATAGCAATCAGCCCCAGCATTTT. Protein product: CASSAGGNSNQPQHF. V and J are TRBV9 and TRBJ1-5, with D possibly TRBD1 on 5 matching bases. Trimming removed 3 bases at V and 0 bases at J, with 10 bases between. Germline CDR1 is SGDLS and CDR2 is YYNGEE. CDR3 length: 15 amino acids.